A single sample gave rise to the 22 T cell receptor beta chains below, sequenced in a study of blood T cell repertoires in COVID-19 (dated by TCRdb to about 2020). Receptors were amplified or captured by the immunoSEQ multiplex PCR assay. TCRdb obtained this table from immuneACCESS and retained in-frame rearrangements with V and J assigned. These tables miss some clones; where compared with another copy, unresolved V genes account for less than half of the shortfall, and the remainder is unexplained. The sample data list hundreds of thousands of clones, and 70% to 90% of these were observed just once. The leading ten clones occupy 2.5% to 3.5% of the sample. What was sequenced was PBMCs or T cells enriched from blood (not recorded which). The receptors were gathered from a woman in her fifties or sixties in a cohort exposed to, infected with or recovered from COVID-19 (not recorded which).

This chain joins TRBV7-2 and TRBJ2-1, with 11 bases aligning to TRBD2. V dropped 5 bases and J dropped 1; count of bases not matched to a gene: 4. CDR1 and CDR2 (germline): SGHTA, FQGNSA. The CDR3 runs to 16 residues. The CDR3 protein is CASSLSGGVSYNEQFF. CDR3 bases: TGTGCCAGCAGCCTTAGCGGGGGGGTTTCCTACAATGAGCAGTTCTTC. Full variable domain (remainder filled in from reference TRBV7-2 and TRBJ2-1): GAGVSQSPSNKVTEKGKDVELRCDPISGHTALYWYRQSLGQGLEFLIYFQGNSAPDKSGLPSDRFSAERTGGSVSTLTIQRTQQEDSAVYLCASSLSGGVSYNEQFFGPGTRLTVL.

V is TRBV4-1 and J is TRBJ2-5; 7 bases are shared with TRBD1. The junction had 8 bases not matched to a gene; V was cut back by 0 bases and J by 7 bases. CDR3 length equals 15 residues. CDR1 MGHRA and CDR2 YSYEKL come from the germline V gene. Here the CDR3 reads CASSQDWQTGRTQYF. In DNA, the CDR3 is TGCGCCAGCAGCCAAGATTGGCAGACAGGGCGGACCCAGTACTTC.

The gene calls are TRBV7-8 and TRBJ2-3; D is undetermined. The germline V gene encodes CDR1 SGHVS and CDR2 FQNEAQ. CDR3 length: 12 residues. V was pared by 5 bases and J by 2 bases, with 5 bases between. This CDR3 reads CASSPYTDTQYF. CDR3 sequence (DNA): TGTGCCAGCAGCCCGTACACAGATACGCAGTATTTT.

The CDR3 here is CASSTTPHLAGYETQYF. CDR3 DNA sequence: TGTGCCAGCAGTACCACCCCTCATCTAGCGGGGTATGAGACCCAGTACTTC. The chain combines TRBV28 with TRBJ2-5, with TRBD2 matching over 9 bases. Per germline, CDR1 MDHEN and CDR2 SYDVKM. The CDR3 is 17 amino acids. V lost 5 bases, J lost 5 bases, and 15 bases stayed unmatched.

The genes are TRBV5-6 and TRBJ1-1; 7 positions match TRBD1. CDR3 length: 15 amino acids. Unmatched junction bases numbered 6, after V lost 4 bases and J lost 0 bases. CDR1 is SGHDT, CDR2 YYEEEE, per germline. In DNA form, the CDR3 reads TGTGCCAGCAGCCCCAGGACAGGAATGAACACTGAAGCTTTCTTT. It is translated as CASSPRTGMNTEAFF.

The rearrangement uses TRBV2 and TRBJ1-1, with 7 nucleotides matching TRBD1. The CDR3 has 14 amino acids. Germline V gene lookup returns CDR1 SNHLY and CDR2 FYNNEI. V shed 5 bases and J 4 bases; nucleotides not matched to a gene: 7. The CDR3 nucleotides read TGTGCCAGCAGTAAAGGGGGGACAGTCACTGAAGCTTTCTTT. It specifies CASSKGGTVTEAFF.

The chain recombines TRBV7-2 with TRBJ2-5, with D unclear. The V end lost 0 bases, the J end lost 2 bases, and 4 bases lay between the germline ends. The length of the CDR3 is 13 residues. Germline V lookup: CDR1 SGHTA, CDR2 FQGNSA. This chain's CDR3 is CASSLAQQETQYF. Here the CDR3 DNA reads TGTGCCAGCAGCTTAGCGCAGCAAGAGACCCAGTACTTC. The variable domain in full, completed from reference TRBV7-2 and TRBJ2-5, reads GAGVSQSPSNKVTEKGKDVELRCDPISGHTALYWYRQSLGQGLEFLIYFQGNSAPDKSGLPSDRFSAERTGGSVSTLTIQRTQQEDSAVYLCASSLAQQETQYFGPGTRLLVL.

The chain uses TRBV9 and TRBJ2-5, with D possibly being TRBD1 (5 bases). Germline CDR1 reads SGDLS; CDR2 reads YYNGEE. This CDR3 has 14 residues. The ends were cut back, 3 bases at V and 5 bases at J, with 14 bases in the middle. The CDR3 bases are TGTGCCAGCAGCGCCAATCAGGGTGGCGAGACCCAGTACTTC. Translating it yields CASSANQGGETQYF.

The rearrangement joins TRBV10-3 to TRBJ1-1, with D unclear. There are 12 residues in the CDR3. Germline loops: CDR1 ENHRY, CDR2 SYGVKD. The ends were cut back, 4 bases at V and 2 bases at J, with 5 bases in the middle. CDR3 nucleotide sequence: TGTGCCATCAGTGGTTTAAACACTGAAGCTTTCTTT. It is translated as CAISGLNTEAFF.

The gene calls are TRBV15 and TRBJ1-6; no clear D gene. The CDR3 totals 16 residues. V gave up 0 bases and J gave up 6 bases, with 12 bases separating them. Germline V lookup: CDR1 LNHNV, CDR2 YYDKDF (reference sequence). The CDR3 DNA is TGTGCCACCAGCAGAGATCGCGCCCGGGTTAATTCACCCCTCCACTTT. This sequence encodes CATSRDRARVNSPLHF.

The chain's CDR3 is CASERSGGTDTQYF. CDR3 DNA sequence: TGTGCCAGCGAACGGAGCGGGGGCACAGATACGCAGTATTTT. The V gene is TRBV3-1 (or the pseudogene TRBV3-2), the J gene TRBJ2-3; TRBD2 matches 7 bases. This CDR3 contains 14 residues. V was pared by 8 bases and J by 1 base, with 6 bases of the junction left unmatched. Germline CDR1 reads LGHDT; CDR2 reads YNNKEL (reference sequence).

The J gene is TRBJ2-5, the V gene TRBV28; 13 bases are shared with TRBD2. The CDR3 is 14 residues long. The germline gives CDR1 MDHEN, CDR2 SYDVKM. V lost 7 bases to trimming and J lost 11 bases; unmatched junction nucleotides: 10. CDR3: CASTPPGLAGIQYF. Written as DNA, the CDR3 is TGTGCCAGCACCCCCCCGGGACTAGCGGGGATTCAGTACTTC.

The CDR3, as DNA: TGTGCCAGCAGCGTAACGGGACAGTATGAAAAACTGTTTTTT. It specifies CASSVTGQYEKLFF. V and J are TRBV9 and TRBJ1-4, with TRBD1 identical over 7 bases. V trimming: 1 base; J trimming: 6 bases; junction bases outside the gene matches: 3. The germline CDR1 and CDR2 sequences are SGDLS and YYNGEE. The CDR3 covers 14 residues.

This sequence joins TRBV7-2 and TRBJ1-2; 8 nucleotides align to TRBD1. Trimming at V came to 4 bases and at J to 4 bases, leaving 11 bases not matched to a gene. Germline CDR1 is SGHTA and CDR2 is FQGNSA. The CDR3 consists of 16 residues. The CDR3 loop reads CASSSRDRILGYGYTF. Here the CDR3 DNA reads TGTGCCAGCAGCTCCCGGGACAGGATCCTAGGCTATGGCTACACCTTC.

J is TRBJ2-5 and V is TRBV5-1; maybe TRBD1 (5 bases). The CDR3 extends over 13 amino acids. The V gene's germline CDR1 is SGHRS and CDR2 YFSETQ. With 3 bases removed from V and 4 bases from J, the gap between germline ends came to 10 bases. The CDR3 coding sequence is TGCGCCAGCAGCTCGTCAGGGCTAGAGACCCAGTACTTC. This encodes CASSSSGLETQYF.

This clone was detected once. The chain employs TRBV5-1 and TRBJ2-3; 8 bases map to TRBD2. CDR1 and CDR2 (germline): SGHRS, YFSETQ. This CDR3 has 16 amino acids. The V segment lost 4 bases and the J segment 5 bases; nucleotides outside the gene matches: 12. The CDR3 here is CASSPSRSGVIDTQYF. The CDR3 region has the DNA TGCGCCAGCAGCCCTTCCCGTAGCGGGGTAATAGATACGCAGTATTTT.

This chain uses TRBV6-2 or TRBV6-3 with TRBJ2-1, with 10 bases fitting TRBD2. CDR3 size: 17 residues. Germline V gene data show CDR1 as MNHEY and CDR2 as SVGEGT. J gave up 5 bases and V 5 bases, and 12 bases lay outside the gene matches. The CDR3 region has the DNA TGTGCCAGCAGTCCCCTCGACTGGCTAGCGGGGGACAATGAGCAGTTCTTC. This encodes CASSPLDWLAGDNEQFF.

This clone was found once. The J gene is TRBJ1-1, the V gene TRBV6-5, with 10 bases fitting TRBD1. Unmatched junction bases numbered 4, after V lost 6 bases and J lost 6 bases. The CDR3 runs 13 residues. Looked up from germline, CDR1 is MNHEY and CDR2 is SVGAGI. CDR3 sequence: CASREGQGSEAFF. For the CDR3, the DNA is TGTGCCAGCAGGGAGGGACAGGGGTCTGAAGCTTTCTTT.

The chain combines TRBV6-2 or TRBV6-3 with TRBJ2-7; 14 positions match TRBD2. Germline assignment: CDR1 MNHEY and CDR2 SVGEGT. V was pared by 5 bases and J by 3 bases, with 6 bases of the junction left unmatched. This CDR3 contains 16 residues. The CDR3 here is CASSDYGTSGGYEQYF. Written as DNA, the CDR3 is TGTGCCAGCAGTGACTATGGGACTAGCGGGGGCTACGAGCAGTACTTC.

The rearrangement joins TRBV28 to TRBJ2-5; 7 bases match TRBD1. This CDR3 comprises 16 residues. The ends lost 5 bases at V and 3 bases at J; junction bases unmatched: 12. Germline CDR1 reads MDHEN; CDR2 reads SYDVKM. CDR3 coding DNA: TGTGCCAGCAGTGGAGGACCGGGACAGAGGGAAGAGACCCAGTACTTC. Its protein product is CASSGGPGQREETQYF.

The chain combines TRBV30 with TRBJ1-1, with D perhaps TRBD1 (6 bases). CDR3 size: 11 residues. The germline V gene has CDR1 GTSNPN and CDR2 SVGIG (reference sequence). Between the trimmed V and J ends, which lost 8 bases and 1 base, there was a span of 8 bases. In DNA, the CDR3 is TGTGCCGGGGGCCAGAACACTGAAGCTTTCTTT. Protein sequence: CAGGQNTEAFF.

V and J are TRBV4-1 and TRBJ1-5, with D possibly TRBD1 on 5 matching bases. Germline values: CDR1 MGHRA, CDR2 YSYEKL. The CDR3 runs to 13 residues. V gave up 3 bases and J gave up 4 bases, with 7 bases separating them. The CDR3 here is CASSQGRNQPQHF. As DNA, the CDR3 is TGCGCCAGCAGCCAGGGGCGGAATCAGCCCCAGCATTTT.